The clone carrying this TCR beta chain was seen only once. TCRdb's copy holds only in-frame clones and misses some; the assay was immunoSEQ multiplex PCR. The profile shows about 2 million clones, 95% of them singletons. This entry comes from a study of shared clonotypes between healthy human individuals. Study information: Per-donor plates numbered three CD4 naive, three CD4 memory, two CD8 naive and one CD8 memory.

The sequencing sample was made of naive CD4+ T cells sorted from blood. Subset given: CD45RA+ positively selected. The source is a man in his late teens or twenties in good health.

The CDR3 sequence: CASSLIGEGRAFF. The CDR3 region has the DNA TGTGCCAGCAGTTTAATAGGAGAGGGAAGAGCTTTCTTT. The rearrangement links TRBV28 to TRBJ1-1; D uncertain. The CDR3 covers 13 residues. The V gene lost 2 bases and the J gene lost 10 bases, with 14 bases spanning the gap. The germline CDR1 and CDR2 sequences are MDHEN and SYDVKM. Full variable domain (rest looked up from reference TRBV28 and TRBJ1-1): DVKVTQSSRYLVKRTGEKVFLECVQDMDHENMFWYRQDPGLGLRLIYFSYDVKMKEKGDIPEGYSVSREKKERFSLILESASTNQTSMYLCASSLIGEGRAFFGQGTRLTVV.